Following are 23 T cell receptor beta chains from one sample sequenced in a study of T cell repertoires in cytomegalovirus infection. TCRdb itself ran the reads through MiXCR, one entry per CDR3 protein. The table lists 750,000 to 950,000 distinct CDR3 sequences, just under 30% of them singletons. No antigen has been identified for these receptors. Here the sequenced sample was cultured CD8+ T cells from PBMCs, taken from culture after CMV antigen stimulation. These receptors were taken from a human donor in good health (CMV status not recorded). Some clones in this sample may be carry-over from other donors' samples.

This clonotype was found many times. DNA for the CDR3: TGTGCCAGCAGTTTACAGGGGAACACTGAAGCTTTCTTT. It encodes CASSLQGNTEAFF. V gene TRBV27 combines with J gene TRBJ1-1; the D gene is possibly TRBD1 (5 bases). Germline V gene sequence: CDR1 MNHEY, CDR2 SMNVEV (reference sequence). The CDR3 contains 13 residues. The V end lost 2 bases, the J end lost 1 base, and 5 bases lay between the germline ends.

The rearrangement links TRBV6-6 to TRBJ2-3; D unclear. The CDR3 runs 16 residues. Trimming cost V 7 bases and J 0 bases, with 17 bases left between them. The germline V gene encodes CDR1 MNHNY and CDR2 SVGAGI (reference sequence). The CDR3: CASTSFIASSTDTQYF. The CDR3, as DNA: TGTGCCAGCACCTCCTTTATAGCCTCGAGCACAGATACGCAGTATTTT.

This chain connects TRBV7-8 to TRBJ1-1; 9 nucleotides match TRBD1. The V and J ends lost 0 bases and 1 base, in that order; junction bases with no gene match: 6. Per the germline V gene, CDR1 is SGHVS and CDR2 is FQNEAQ. CDR3 length: 17 amino acids. CDR3 region: CASSLAPGQGRNTEAFF. The CDR3 nucleotides are TGTGCCAGCAGCTTAGCACCGGGACAGGGAAGGAACACTGAAGCTTTCTTT. The full variable domain, its missing parts supplied by reference TRBV7-8 and TRBJ1-1, is GAGVSQSPRYKVAKRGQDVALRCDPISGHVSLFWYQQALGQGPEFLTYFQNEAQLDKSGLPSDRFFAERPEGSVSTLKIQRTQQEDSAVYLCASSLAPGQGRNTEAFFGQGTRLTVV.

Remarks on this clonotype: Possible read error: a much larger clone is one base away. Without the conserved terminal phenylalanine or tryptophan, this CDR3 likely stems from a read error. The gene calls are TRBV7-6 and TRBJ1-6, with 8 bases matching TRBD1. The germline V gene encodes CDR1 SGHVS and CDR2 FNYEAQ. This CDR3 has 22 residues. The CDR3 sequence: CASSLEGPDRESGGMYNSPLHS. Here the CDR3 DNA reads TGTGCTAGCAGCTTAGAGGGGCCGGACAGGGAGAGTGGGGGTATGTATAATTCACCCCTCCACTCT.

This clonotype was found a few times. The chain links TRBV7-9 to TRBJ1-2; a possible D gene is TRBD1 (5 bases). CDR3 length equals 14 residues. Germline V gene data show CDR1 as SEHNR and CDR2 as FQNEAQ (reference sequence). The V gene lost 5 bases and the J gene lost 5 bases, with 15 bases spanning the gap. CDR3 in amino acids: CASSTGTDIYGYTF. Here the CDR3 DNA reads TGTGCCAGCAGCACTGGGACGGATATTTATGGCTACACCTTC. Drawing the rest from reference TRBV7-9 and TRBJ1-2, the complete variable domain is DTGVSQNPRHKITKRGQNVTFRCDPISEHNRLYWYRQTLGQGPEFLTYFQNEAQLEKSRLLSDRFSAERPKGSFSTLEIQRTEQGDSAMYLCASSTGTDIYGYTFGSGTRLTVV.

Here the CDR3 reads CATSDPFSNTQYF. CDR3 coding DNA: TGTGCCACCAGTGATCCTTTTTCGAATACGCAGTATTTT. The chain combines TRBV24-1 with TRBJ2-3; D is undetermined. Trimming cost V 3 bases and J 7 bases, with 10 bases left between them. CDR3 length equals 13 residues. Germline CDR1 is KGHDR and CDR2 is SFDVKD.

V usage is TRBV6-6 and J usage is TRBJ2-5; 9 bases line up with TRBD1. The CDR3 is 17 residues long. Losses at the gene ends were 0 bases for V and 4 bases for J; bases not matched to a gene: 9. Germline assignment: CDR1 MNHNY and CDR2 SVGAGI (reference sequence). The CDR3 spells CASSYSDRGGIGETQYF. Written as DNA, the CDR3 is TGTGCCAGCAGTTACTCCGACAGGGGGGGGATAGGAGAGACCCAGTACTTC.

CDR3 bases: TGTGCCGCCAGTAGTATCCTAGAGGGCTACACCTTC. Translated: CAASSILEGYTF. The chain uses TRBV19 and TRBJ1-2; the D is unclear. The CDR3 extends over 12 amino acids. CDR1 is LNHDA, CDR2 SQIVND, per germline (reference sequence). The ends were cut back, 11 bases at V and 8 bases at J, with 18 bases in the middle.

CDR3 loop: CASSLVWSQPQHF. As DNA, the CDR3 is TGTGCCAGCAGCTTAGTCTGGAGCCAGCCCCAGCATTTT. V gene TRBV7-2 combines with J gene TRBJ1-5; D is uncertain. V lost 1 base to trimming and J lost 7 bases, with 8 bases between them. Germline V gene sequence: CDR1 SGHTA, CDR2 FQGNSA. This CDR3 contains 13 residues.

This clonotype has only one observation. The gene calls are TRBV10-3 and TRBJ1-2; 7 nucleotides match TRBD1. CDR3 size: 15 residues. Unmatched junction bases numbered 10, after V lost 5 bases and J lost 4 bases. Germline assignment: CDR1 ENHRY and CDR2 SYGVKD. The CDR3 here is CAISKDPGGSYGYTF. CDR3 bases: TGTGCCATCAGTAAGGACCCAGGGGGTAGCTATGGCTACACCTTC.

The chain couples TRBV14 to TRBJ1-2; D might be TRBD1 (5 bases). Germline CDR1 SGHDN, CDR2 FVKESK. The V gene lost 2 bases and the J gene lost 3 bases, with 22 bases spanning the gap. The CDR3 length is 18 residues. The CDR3 is CASSQRIETAGPYYGYTF. In nucleotides, the CDR3 is TGTGCCAGCAGCCAAAGGATCGAGACAGCGGGCCCTTACTATGGCTACACCTTC.

This clonotype has more than one count but fewer than ten. The chain joins TRBV7-3 to TRBJ1-4; D is unclear. The ends were cut back, 6 bases at V and 4 bases at J, with 6 bases in the middle. This CDR3 has 12 amino acids. The germline V gene has CDR1 SGHTA and CDR2 FQGTGA. The CDR3 region has the DNA TGTGCCAGCAGTTCGGGTAATGAAAAACTGTTTTTT. Translating gives CASSSGNEKLFF.

V and J are TRBV7-8 and TRBJ1-5; perhaps TRBD1 as D (6 bases). Trimming took off 5 bases at V and 0 bases at J, with 17 bases between the two ends. The CDR3 consists of 17 residues. Germline CDR1 reads SGHVS; CDR2 reads FQNEAQ. CDR3 nucleotide sequence: TGTGCCAGCAGCGGAAGGATACAGGGATATAGCAATCAGCCCCAGCATTTT. Amino acids: CASSGRIQGYSNQPQHF.

Ten or more counts support this clonotype. The chain combines TRBV7-9 with TRBJ2-7; D possibly corresponds to TRBD2 (5 bases). V lost 2 bases and J lost 2, with 7 bases in between. Germline CDR1 reads SEHNR; CDR2 reads FQNEAQ (reference sequence). The length of the CDR3 is 13 residues. CDR3 nucleotide sequence: TGTGCCAGCAGCTTAACGGGGACCTACGAGCAGTACGTC. This sequence encodes CASSLTGTYEQYV.

The table lists this clonotype with a few counts. The V gene is TRBV6-1, the J gene TRBJ2-7, with a tentative D call TRBD1 (6 bases). V was trimmed by 6 bases and J by 5 bases, leaving 23 bases between them. The length of the CDR3 is 16 residues. From germline, CDR1 is MNHNS and CDR2 SASEGT. CDR3 sequence: CASRGVQGSWTNEQYF. For the CDR3, the DNA is TGTGCCAGCAGGGGGGTACAGGGATCCTGGACGAACGAGCAGTACTTC.

This clonotype was picked up many times. This chain joins TRBV7-2 and TRBJ2-5; 9 bases are a match to TRBD2. Germline trimming cut 5 bases from V and 2 bases from J; bases unmatched to any gene: 15. The CDR3 sequence is 18 residues long. Germline V gene lookup returns CDR1 SGHTA and CDR2 FQGNSA. The CDR3 DNA follows: TGTGCCAGCAGCCCTCTAGGACGGGCTAGCGGGGCACAAGAGACCCAGTACTTC. This translates into CASSPLGRASGAQETQYF.

This clonotype showed up just once. A far larger clone lies a single base away; this is likely a read error. The chain uses TRBV7-8 and TRBJ2-5; D ambiguous. This CDR3 is 12 amino acids long. The germline V and J ends were trimmed by 9 bases and 1 base, with 9 bases remaining between them. Germline V gene lookup returns CDR1 SGHVS and CDR2 FQNEAQ. The CDR3 coding sequence is TGTGCCAGGAGCCTCCTCCAAGAGACCCAGTACTTC. Its protein is CARSLLQETQYF. Supplemented by reference TRBV7-8 and TRBJ2-5, the full variable domain reads GAGVSQSPRYKVAKRGQDVALRCDPISGHVSLFWYQQALGQGPEFLTYFQNEAQLDKSGLPSDRFFAERPEGSVSTLKIQRTQQEDSAVYLCARSLLQETQYFGPGTRLLVL.

The chain joins TRBV27 to TRBJ1-4, with D possibly matching TRBD1 (6 bases). With 8 bases removed from V and 7 bases from J, the gap between germline ends came to 14 bases. The CDR3 totals 13 residues. Per germline, CDR1 MNHEY and CDR2 SMNVEV (reference sequence). CDR3 sequence: CASSTGHIEKLFF. CDR3 DNA: TGTGCCAGCTCAACGGGACACATTGAAAAACTGTTTTTT.

The V call is TRBV28, the J call TRBJ2-1; 9 bases are shared with TRBD1. This CDR3 has 16 residues. Looked up from germline, CDR1 is MDHEN and CDR2 is SYDVKM. Unmatched junction bases numbered 6, after V lost 3 bases and J lost 3 bases. The chain's CDR3 is CASSLKTGGFYNEQFF. For the CDR3, the DNA is TGTGCCAGCAGTTTGAAGACAGGGGGTTTCTACAATGAGCAGTTCTTC.

This clonotype was counted at least ten times. This rearrangement joins TRBV7-6 to TRBJ2-1; D not certain. Trimming stripped 1 base from V and 3 bases from J, with 7 bases between. CDR1 and CDR2 from the germline V gene are SGHVS and FNYEAQ. The CDR3 has 14 residues. The CDR3: CASSLGPFYNEQFF. The CDR3 DNA reads TGTGCCAGCAGCTTAGGACCTTTCTACAATGAGCAGTTCTTC.

The chain employs TRBV5-4 and TRBJ2-7, with a tentative D call TRBD2 (5 bases). Germline CDR1 reads SGHNT; CDR2 reads YYREEE (reference sequence). Trimming left V 4 bases short and J 0 bases short, with 14 bases between. This CDR3 region has 15 residues. The CDR3 DNA follows: TGTGCCAGCAGCCTGAGAGGGAGAAGCTCCTACGAGCAGTACTTC. Its protein is CASSLRGRSSYEQYF.

The chain links TRBV7-9 to TRBJ1-1; D might be TRBD1 (5 bases). Looked up from germline, CDR1 is SEHNR and CDR2 is FQNEAQ (reference sequence). The V end lost 5 bases, the J end lost 7 bases, and 14 bases lay between the germline ends. This CDR3 contains 13 residues. DNA of the CDR3: TGTGCCAGCAGCCACAGACAGAGGGTTGAAGCTTTCTTT. Translating gives CASSHRQRVEAFF.

This clonotype was observed a handful of times. The rearrangement joins TRBV12-3 or TRBV12-4 to TRBJ1-2; no firm D call. Trimming took 7 bases from V and 4 from J, leaving 19 bases between them. The length of the CDR3 is 15 residues. The chain's CDR3 is CASTLGGGAGYGYTF. The CDR3 region has the DNA TGTGCCAGCACCCTAGGAGGTGGCGCAGGCTATGGCTACACCTTC.